These T cell receptor beta chains were read from a single sample in a study of cytomegalovirus exposure and HLA in healthy donors. The repertoire was sequenced with immunoSEQ multiplex PCR; TCRdb's copy has only in-frame clones and lacks some. The sample holds about 330,000 clones, 70% to 90% seen once. The sequencing sample was made of PBMCs. The receptors shown here come from a woman under 30 in good health and CMV-seronegative. CDR3s include the opening cysteine and the closing phenylalanine or tryptophan. Fields, in order: D gene, V gene, J gene, clone size, CDR3 protein, CDR3 DNA. The D gene is left open where the match is weak. Expanded clones get a size class; other rows say once, few or many, or leave the size out.

d_gene: -; v_gene: TRBV27; j_gene: TRBJ2-3; abundance: -; CDR3aa: CASSLAGRGTDTQYF; CDR3nt: TGTGCCAGCAGCCTAGCCGGGAGAGGCACAGATACGCAGTATTTT
d_gene: -; v_gene: TRBV28; j_gene: TRBJ1-4; abundance: -; CDR3aa: CASSLRREKLFF; CDR3nt: TGTGCCAGCAGTTTGAGGCGTGAAAAACTGTTTTTT
d_gene: -; v_gene: TRBV18; j_gene: TRBJ2-1; abundance: -; CDR3aa: CASRVGVAENNEQFF; CDR3nt: TGTGCCAGCCGCGTGGGGGTAGCGGAGAACAATGAGCAGTTCTTC
d_gene: -; v_gene: TRBV14; j_gene: TRBJ2-1; abundance: -; CDR3aa: CASSQAARDNEQFF; CDR3nt: TGTGCCAGCAGCCAAGCGGCGAGGGACAATGAGCAGTTCTTC
d_gene: -; v_gene: TRBV6-1; j_gene: TRBJ1-1; abundance: -; CDR3aa: CASRENRRFF; CDR3nt: TGTGCCAGCAGGGAGAACCGGAGGTTCTTT
d_gene: TRBD1; v_gene: TRBV29-1; j_gene: TRBJ1-1; abundance: -; CDR3aa: CSVNRGVAEAFF; CDR3nt: TGCAGCGTTAACAGGGGAGTGGCTGAAGCTTTCTTT
d_gene: -; v_gene: TRBV28; j_gene: TRBJ1-5; abundance: -; CDR3aa: CASSSDSVREPQHF; CDR3nt: TGTGCCAGCAGTTCGGACAGTGTTAGAGAGCCCCAGCATTTT
d_gene: -; v_gene: TRBV9; j_gene: TRBJ1-4; abundance: -; CDR3aa: CASSEGSDSAWEKLFF; CDR3nt: TGTGCCAGCAGCGAAGGGTCGGACAGTGCATGGGAAAAACTGTTTTTT
d_gene: TRBD2; v_gene: TRBV6-1; j_gene: TRBJ2-1; abundance: -; CDR3aa: CASSAKGHGGRDYNEQFF; CDR3nt: TGTGCCAGCAGTGCCAAAGGGCACGGCGGGAGGGACTACAATGAGCAGTTCTTC
d_gene: TRBD2; v_gene: TRBV19; j_gene: TRBJ2-1; abundance: -; CDR3aa: CASSRTSGSSGASEQFF; CDR3nt: TGTGCCAGTAGTAGGACTAGCGGGAGTTCGGGGGCGAGTGAGCAGTTCTTC
d_gene: -; v_gene: TRBV9; j_gene: TRBJ2-5; abundance: -; CDR3aa: CASSEPRVGSTWSQETQYF; CDR3nt: TGTGCCAGCAGCGAGCCCCGAGTGGGCTCCACCTGGTCCCAAGAGACCCAGTACTTC
d_gene: TRBD1; v_gene: TRBV5-6; j_gene: TRBJ2-5; abundance: -; CDR3aa: CASSRTGGGETQYF; CDR3nt: TGTGCCAGCAGTCGGACAGGGGGTGGGGAGACCCAGTACTTC
d_gene: TRBD1; v_gene: TRBV4-2; j_gene: TRBJ2-7; abundance: -; CDR3aa: CASSQEQGAVYEQYF; CDR3nt: TGTGCCAGCAGCCAGGAACAGGGGGCAGTGTACGAGCAGTACTTC
d_gene: TRBD1; v_gene: TRBV6-5; j_gene: TRBJ2-1; abundance: -; CDR3aa: CASSYRDRGHEQFF; CDR3nt: TGTGCCAGCAGTTACCGCGACAGGGGCCATGAGCAGTTCTTC
d_gene: -; v_gene: TRBV10-3; j_gene: TRBJ2-7; abundance: -; CDR3aa: CAIKGQSDYEQYF; CDR3nt: TGTGCCATCAAAGGACAGTCAGACTACGAGCAGTACTTC
d_gene: -; v_gene: TRBV6-1; j_gene: TRBJ2-4; abundance: -; CDR3aa: CASSEDFRSEILAKNIQYF; CDR3nt: TGTGCCAGCAGTGAAGACTTTCGGAGTGAGATTCTAGCCAAAAACATTCAGTACTTC
d_gene: TRBD1; v_gene: TRBV30; j_gene: TRBJ1-2; abundance: -; CDR3aa: CAWSVKQGANRYTF; CDR3nt: TGTGCCTGGAGTGTAAAACAGGGGGCAAATCGCTACACCTTC
d_gene: TRBD1; v_gene: TRBV27; j_gene: TRBJ2-7; abundance: -; CDR3aa: CASSSLLRDRGYEQYF; CDR3nt: TGTGCCAGCAGTTCGTTACTGAGGGACAGGGGGTACGAGCAGTACTTC
d_gene: -; v_gene: TRBV9; j_gene: TRBJ2-7; abundance: -; CDR3aa: CASSADEGSYEQYF; CDR3nt: TGTGCCAGCAGCGCGGATGAGGGCTCCTACGAGCAGTACTTC
d_gene: TRBD1; v_gene: TRBV10-3; j_gene: TRBJ2-7; abundance: -; CDR3aa: CAISGVNRGPTYEQYF; CDR3nt: TGTGCCATCAGTGGGGTGAACAGGGGGCCAACCTACGAGCAGTACTTC
d_gene: TRBD2; v_gene: TRBV6-5; j_gene: TRBJ2-1; abundance: once; CDR3aa: CASSGLAVYGNEQFF; CDR3nt: TGTGCCAGCAGTGGACTAGCGGTCTACGGGAATGAGCAGTTCTTC
d_gene: -; v_gene: TRBV25-1; j_gene: TRBJ1-1; abundance: -; CDR3aa: CASSTQENTEAFF; CDR3nt: TGTGCCAGCAGTACACAAGAGAACACTGAAGCTTTCTTT
d_gene: -; v_gene: TRBV28; j_gene: TRBJ2-7; abundance: few; CDR3aa: CASSNRDIRYEQYF; CDR3nt: TGTGCCAGCAGTAACCGGGACATACGCTACGAGCAGTACTTC
d_gene: -; v_gene: TRBV5-1; j_gene: TRBJ2-2; abundance: -; CDR3aa: CASSSVESGELFF; CDR3nt: TGCGCCAGCAGCTCGGTGGAGAGCGGGGAGCTGTTTTTT
d_gene: -; v_gene: TRBV4-3; j_gene: TRBJ2-7; abundance: -; CDR3aa: CASSQPPSSYEQYF; CDR3nt: TGCGCCAGCAGCCAACCCCCTAGCTCCTACGAGCAGTACTTC
d_gene: TRBD1; v_gene: TRBV4-1; j_gene: TRBJ1-2; abundance: -; CDR3aa: CASSQVGQGSFSYGYTF; CDR3nt: TGCGCCAGCAGCCAAGTGGGACAGGGGAGTTTTAGCTATGGCTACACCTTC
d_gene: TRBD2; v_gene: TRBV6-5; j_gene: TRBJ2-1; abundance: once; CDR3aa: CASRGEAGVEQFF; CDR3nt: TGTGCCAGCCGGGGGGAGGCGGGAGTTGAGCAGTTCTTC
d_gene: TRBD1; v_gene: TRBV6-5; j_gene: TRBJ2-2; abundance: once; CDR3aa: CASSYGTGLAGELFF; CDR3nt: TGTGCCAGCAGTTACGGGACAGGGTTGGCCGGGGAGCTGTTTTTT
d_gene: TRBD2; v_gene: TRBV6-1; j_gene: TRBJ2-1; abundance: -; CDR3aa: CASRPGTSGSNEQFF; CDR3nt: TGTGCCAGCAGACCCGGGACTAGCGGGAGCAATGAGCAGTTCTTC
d_gene: -; v_gene: TRBV27; j_gene: TRBJ1-1; abundance: -; CDR3aa: CASSFSGLLNTEAFF; CDR3nt: TGTGCCAGCAGTTTTTCGGGACTCCTGAACACTGAAGCTTTCTTT
d_gene: TRBD2; v_gene: TRBV14; j_gene: TRBJ2-3; abundance: -; CDR3aa: CASGPLSGTTDTQYF; CDR3nt: TGTGCCAGCGGCCCTCTTAGCGGGACCACAGATACGCAGTATTTT
d_gene: -; v_gene: TRBV15; j_gene: TRBJ1-2; abundance: -; CDR3aa: CATSREAGSGYGYTF; CDR3nt: TGTGCCACCAGCAGAGAGGCGGGATCAGGATATGGCTACACCTTC
d_gene: TRBD2; v_gene: TRBV19; j_gene: TRBJ2-3; abundance: -; CDR3aa: CASSTRTSGQYF; CDR3nt: TGTGCCAGTAGTACCCGGACTAGCGGGCAGTATTTT
d_gene: TRBD1; v_gene: TRBV9; j_gene: TRBJ2-7; abundance: -; CDR3aa: CASSVQGAAFGEQYF; CDR3nt: TGTGCCAGCAGCGTACAGGGGGCTGCCTTTGGAGAGCAGTACTTC
d_gene: TRBD1; v_gene: TRBV19; j_gene: TRBJ2-5; abundance: -; CDR3aa: CASSGGTGKETQYF; CDR3nt: TGTGCCAGTAGTGGGGGGACAGGGAAAGAGACCCAGTACTTC
d_gene: -; v_gene: TRBV19; j_gene: TRBJ1-3; abundance: -; CDR3aa: CASSGPQSGNTIYF; CDR3nt: TGTGCCAGTAGTGGGCCCCAATCGGGAAACACCATATATTTT
d_gene: TRBD2; v_gene: TRBV6-5; j_gene: TRBJ2-7; abundance: few; CDR3aa: CASSFRGAYEQYF; CDR3nt: TGTGCCAGCAGTTTCCGGGGGGCCTACGAGCAGTACTTC
d_gene: -; v_gene: TRBV18; j_gene: TRBJ1-2; abundance: -; CDR3aa: CASSPFPEGYTF; CDR3nt: TGTGCCAGCTCACCCTTCCCGGAGGGCTACACCTTC
d_gene: TRBD1; v_gene: TRBV6-6; j_gene: TRBJ1-1; abundance: -; CDR3aa: CASSSGQGDTEAFF; CDR3nt: TGTGCCAGCAGCTCGGGACAGGGGGACACTGAAGCTTTCTTT
d_gene: TRBD1; v_gene: TRBV6-1; j_gene: TRBJ1-1; abundance: few; CDR3aa: CASSPRTGDTEAFF; CDR3nt: TGTGCCAGCAGCCCCCGGACAGGGGACACTGAAGCTTTCTTT
d_gene: TRBD1; v_gene: TRBV6-5; j_gene: TRBJ1-5; abundance: -; CDR3aa: CASSPQGQANQPQHF; CDR3nt: TGTGCCAGCAGCCCCCAAGGACAGGCGAATCAGCCCCAGCATTTT
d_gene: TRBD1; v_gene: TRBV6-5; j_gene: TRBJ2-3; abundance: -; CDR3aa: CASSSRGRGTDTQYF; CDR3nt: TGTGCCAGCAGCTCCAGGGGGCGCGGCACAGATACGCAGTATTTT
d_gene: -; v_gene: TRBV6-1; j_gene: TRBJ2-7; abundance: -; CDR3aa: CASSDRGGAYEQYF; CDR3nt: TGTGCCAGCAGTGACCGAGGGGGGGCCTACGAGCAGTACTTC
d_gene: -; v_gene: TRBV18; j_gene: TRBJ1-5; abundance: -; CDR3aa: CASSPLAGQPQHF; CDR3nt: TGTGCCAGCTCGCCGCTCGCCGGTCAGCCCCAGCATTTT
d_gene: -; v_gene: TRBV6-5; j_gene: TRBJ1-2; abundance: once; CDR3aa: CASSYFPMTLNYGYTF; CDR3nt: TGTGCCAGCAGTTACTTTCCTATGACTCTCAACTATGGCTACACCTTC
d_gene: TRBD2; v_gene: TRBV29-1; j_gene: TRBJ2-2; abundance: -; CDR3aa: CSGGLAGMAGELFF; CDR3nt: TGCAGCGGAGGACTAGCGGGAATGGCCGGGGAGCTGTTTTTT
d_gene: -; v_gene: TRBV14; j_gene: TRBJ2-7; abundance: -; CDR3aa: CASSPAQPPYEQYF; CDR3nt: TGTGCCAGCAGCCCCGCACAGCCGCCCTACGAGCAGTACTTC
d_gene: TRBD1; v_gene: TRBV28; j_gene: TRBJ2-5; abundance: -; CDR3aa: CASSGDRAVRETQYF; CDR3nt: TGTGCCAGCAGTGGGGACAGGGCAGTTAGGGAGACCCAGTACTTC
d_gene: -; v_gene: TRBV2; j_gene: TRBJ2-2; abundance: -; CDR3aa: CASSGVGGTGELFF; CDR3nt: TGTGCCAGCAGTGGGGTTGGAGGGACCGGGGAGCTGTTTTTT
d_gene: TRBD1; v_gene: TRBV7-3; j_gene: TRBJ2-7; abundance: once; CDR3aa: CASSLRAGTDYEQYF; CDR3nt: TGTGCCAGCAGCTTAAGGGCCGGGACAGACTACGAGCAGTACTTC
d_gene: TRBD2; v_gene: TRBV6-4; j_gene: TRBJ2-1; abundance: -; CDR3aa: CASSATSGYNEQFF; CDR3nt: TGTGCCAGCAGCGCCACTAGCGGCTACAATGAGCAGTTCTTC
d_gene: TRBD2; v_gene: TRBV27; j_gene: TRBJ2-1; abundance: -; CDR3aa: CASSLLGSGSKQEQFF; CDR3nt: TGTGCCAGCAGCCTTTTGGGTAGCGGGAGTAAACAAGAGCAGTTCTTC
d_gene: -; v_gene: TRBV15; j_gene: TRBJ1-2; abundance: once; CDR3aa: CATRISGVDYGYTF; CDR3nt: TGTGCCACCAGAATATCAGGGGTGGACTATGGCTACACCTTC
d_gene: -; v_gene: TRBV5-4; j_gene: TRBJ1-1; abundance: -; CDR3aa: CASSLGGGTEAFF; CDR3nt: TGTGCCAGCAGCTTGGGTGGGGGGACTGAAGCTTTCTTT
d_gene: TRBD2; v_gene: TRBV6-1; j_gene: TRBJ2-1; abundance: -; CDR3aa: CASSGLAGGFNEQFF; CDR3nt: TGTGCCAGCAGTGGACTAGCGGGAGGTTTCAATGAGCAGTTCTTC